Each of the 17 T cell receptor beta chains below was sequenced from the same sample in a study of cytomegalovirus exposure and HLA in healthy donors. Primers for the PCR totalled 60 Vbeta and 13 Jbeta. Clones were sequenced by immunoSEQ multiplex PCR, and TCRdb holds only the in-frame ones, with some missing. This table has about 98,000 clones, around 78% appearing once. The specimen sequenced was PBMCs. These TCRs come from a man in his forties in good health and CMV-seronegative.

The V gene is TRBV19, the J gene TRBJ1-1; D is uncertain. V lost 5 bases and J 4 bases, leaving 17 bases between the germline ends. Per germline, CDR1 LNHDA and CDR2 SQIVND (reference sequence). The CDR3 totals 15 residues. The CDR3 protein is CASSAIARFATEAFF. In DNA, the CDR3 is TGTGCCAGTAGTGCCATCGCTAGGTTCGCCACTGAAGCTTTCTTT.

The chain employs TRBV29-1 and TRBJ1-2; TRBD1 agrees at 7 bases. The trim removed 1 base at V and 8 bases at J, leaving 4 bases unmatched. The CDR3 is made up of 12 amino acids. CDR1 is SQVTM, CDR2 ANQGSEA, per germline. DNA for the CDR3: TGCAGCGTTGAAGGGGGACAGCAGGGCTACACCTTC. This translates into CSVEGGQQGYTF.

CDR3 bases: TGTGCCAGCAGCTTGGACAGGGGCACTAATCAGCCCCAGCATTTT. This sequence encodes CASSLDRGTNQPQHF. This rearrangement joins TRBV5-4 to TRBJ1-5; 7 bases match TRBD1. CDR1 SGHNT and CDR2 YYREEE come from the germline V gene (reference sequence). The CDR3 has 15 amino acids. The J segment lost 4 bases and the V segment lost 0 bases, leaving 4 bases of the junction unmatched.

The CDR3 DNA reads as TGTGCCAGCAGTTCCCTGGGGGGAGGCTACAATGAGCAGTTCTTC. This gives the protein CASSSLGGGYNEQFF. The J gene is TRBJ2-1, the V gene TRBV28, with D possibly TRBD2 on 6 matching bases. V lost 4 bases to trimming and J lost 3 bases, with 13 bases between them. CDR3 size: 15 residues. Germline CDR1 and CDR2: MDHEN and SYDVKM.

The sample holds one count of this clone. The chain employs TRBV6-6 and TRBJ2-7; TRBD1 might be the D (6 bases). CDR3 length equals 16 residues. V was trimmed by 6 bases and J by 2 bases, leaving 20 bases between them. CDR1 and CDR2 (germline): MNHNY, SVGAGI (reference sequence). CDR3 nucleotide sequence: TGTGCCAGCAGCCGCGACAGGTCCGCCAGTACCTACGAGCAGTACTTC. Translating it yields CASSRDRSASTYEQYF.

V is TRBV6-5 and J is TRBJ2-7; D possibly corresponds to TRBD2 (5 bases). Trimming cost V 5 bases and J 2 bases, with 13 bases left between them. Germline loops: CDR1 MNHEY, CDR2 SVGAGI. The CDR3 sequence is 14 residues long. CDR3 sequence reads: CASSAGISTYEQYF. CDR3 DNA: TGTGCCAGCAGTGCCGGGATATCTACCTACGAGCAGTACTTC.

The chain combines TRBV6-6 with TRBJ1-2; D perhaps matches TRBD1 (6 bases). The germline V gene encodes CDR1 MNHNY and CDR2 SVGAGI (reference sequence). The CDR3 is 15 amino acids. V lost 7 bases and J lost 4, with 19 bases in between. The CDR3 protein is CASTPSGASVYGYTF. The CDR3 DNA follows: TGTGCCAGCACCCCTTCAGGGGCCTCGGTCTATGGCTACACCTTC.

The chain couples TRBV30 to TRBJ1-2; 9 nucleotides line up with TRBD1. Germline V gives CDR1 GTSNPN, CDR2 SVGIG (reference sequence). The CDR3 totals 14 residues. V lost 1 base to trimming and J lost 7 bases; unmatched junction nucleotides: 7. In nucleotides, the CDR3 is TGTGCCTGGAGTGGGGGGACAGGGTTTCTTGGCTACACCTTC. Translation gives CAWSGGTGFLGYTF. The complete variable domain, with remaining parts taken from reference TRBV30 and TRBJ1-2, reads SQTIHQWPATLVQPVGSPLSLECTVEGTSNPNLYWYRQAAGRGLQLLFYSVGIGQISSEVPQNLSASRPQDRQFILSSKKLLLSDSGFYLCAWSGGTGFLGYTFGSGTRLTVV.

The CDR3 protein is CASSASGTSFFHEQYF. CDR3 in DNA: TGTGCCAGCAGCGCCTCCGGGACTAGCTTTTTCCACGAGCAGTACTTC. The V call is TRBV7-2, the J call TRBJ2-7, with 9 bases identical to TRBD2. With 5 bases clipped from V and 5 bases from J, the junction kept 13 bases outside the gene matches. Germline-derived CDR1 and CDR2 are SGHTA and FQGNSA. The CDR3 covers 16 residues.

The chain joins TRBV27 to TRBJ2-5; 15 bases are shared with TRBD2. V trimming: 2 bases; J trimming: 2 bases; junction bases outside the gene matches: 15. Germline lookup yields CDR1 MNHEY and CDR2 SMNVEV (reference sequence). The CDR3 runs 21 residues. CDR3 sequence: CASSLKFVGLAGGKSQETQYF. CDR3 sequence (DNA): TGTGCCAGCAGTTTAAAATTCGTGGGACTAGCGGGGGGCAAGAGTCAAGAGACCCAGTACTTC.

This clone came up once. The V call is TRBV19, the J call TRBJ1-3; D not certain. This CDR3 region has 12 residues. The germline V gene has CDR1 LNHDA and CDR2 SQIVND (reference sequence). Trimming shortened V by 5 bases and J by 7 bases, and 9 bases separated the two germline ends. The CDR3 bases are TGTGCCAGTAGTTTACCGGGTAACACCATATATTTT. Protein product: CASSLPGNTIYF.

The gene calls are TRBV7-3 and TRBJ1-1; perhaps TRBD1 as D (5 bases). The CDR3 totals 14 residues. The germline V gene encodes CDR1 SGHTA and CDR2 FQGTGA. The V end lost 2 bases, the J end lost 6 bases, and 13 bases lay between the germline ends. CDR3 protein: CASSLLGEYAEAFF. In DNA form, the CDR3 reads TGTGCCAGCAGCTTATTAGGGGAATACGCTGAAGCTTTCTTT. The complete variable domain, with remaining parts taken from reference TRBV7-3 and TRBJ1-1, reads GAGVSQTPSNKVTEKGKYVELRCDPISGHTALYWYRQSLGQGPEFLIYFQGTGAADDSGLPNDRFFAVRPEGSVSTLKIQRTERGDSAVYLCASSLLGEYAEAFFGQGTRLTVV.

This chain's CDR3 is CASRPTGSYGYTF. CDR3 sequence (DNA): TGCGCCAGTCGACCTACAGGGAGCTATGGCTACACCTTC. The V call is TRBV4-3, the J call TRBJ1-2; tentatively, D is TRBD1 (6 bases). Germline V gene data show CDR1 as LGHNA and CDR2 as YSLEER. The CDR3 covers 13 residues. Trimming cost V 9 bases and J 4 bases, with 15 bases left between them.

V and J are TRBV5-1 and TRBJ2-7; 7 nucleotides match TRBD2. From germline, CDR1 is SGHRS and CDR2 YFSETQ. The CDR3 has 14 residues. The junction had 5 bases not matched to a gene; V was cut back by 3 bases and J by 2 bases. CDR3 in DNA: TGCGCCAGCAGCTCCCTAGCGGACACCTACGAGCAGTACTTC. Its translation is CASSSLADTYEQYF.

The chain couples TRBV9 to TRBJ1-1, with a weak D call TRBD1 (6 bases). Per the germline V gene, CDR1 is SGDLS and CDR2 is YYNGEE. V lost 4 bases to trimming and J lost 8 bases, with 12 bases between them. The CDR3 loop spans 12 amino acids. The CDR3 here is CASSTRGGEAFF. The CDR3 region has the DNA TGTGCCAGCAGCACCAGAGGGGGAGAAGCTTTCTTT.

The J gene is TRBJ2-1, the V gene TRBV5-4; D call uncertain. Germline-derived CDR1 and CDR2 are SGHNT and YYREEE (reference sequence). Trimming took off 2 bases at V and 0 bases at J, with 9 bases between the two ends. This CDR3 is built from 15 residues. CDR3 residues: CASSFEIHSYNEQFF. Here the CDR3 DNA reads TGTGCCAGCAGCTTTGAGATTCACTCCTACAATGAGCAGTTCTTC.

This chain joins TRBV27 and TRBJ1-5, with TRBD1 as a possible D gene (5 bases). Trimming pared 2 bases from V and 9 bases from J, leaving 17 bases between. The CDR3 spans 15 residues. Germline V CDR1 and CDR2: MNHEY, SMNVEV (reference sequence). The CDR3 DNA follows: TGTGCCAGCAGTTTAGCTCTCACGGGGGACCCGCCCCAGCATTTT. Translated, it gives CASSLALTGDPPQHF.